This T cell receptor (beta chain) was recovered during a study of T-cell memory formation after mild COVID-19. Per germline, CDR1 SGHTA and CDR2 FQGNSA. There are 15 residues in the CDR3. Trimming cost V 0 bases and J 2 bases; bases outside gene matches: 2. From the 5' RACE reads, TCRdb called clonotypes with MiXCR, one entry per CDR3 protein. The data show 560,000 or so distinct CDR3 sequences, 17% seen once. This clonotype was counted ten times or more. The chain combines TRBV7-2 with TRBJ2-7, with 9 positions matching TRBD2. Sequencing used PBMCs or a T cell subset sorted from them (not recorded which). This TCR was recovered from an adult woman who had mild COVID-19 (a few samples of this study predate the infection). Cell type and time point are not known. The chain's CDR3 is CASSLASGSTYEQYF. The CDR3 DNA reads as TGTGCCAGCAGCTTAGCTAGCGGGAGTACCTACGAGCAGTACTTC.